This T cell receptor beta chain came from a study of T cells in Graves' hyperthyroidism and ophthalmopathy. RNA transcripts provided the source from which TCR beta CDR3 regions were amplified. A set of HTBI primers served as the primers for a first-round RT-PCR of the TCR CDR3. Via MiXCR, TCRdb re-called the multiplex PCR reads, giving one row per CDR3 protein. Here the sample spans about 400,000 distinct CDR3 sequences, 12% to 15% being singletons. For ophthalmopathy patients, the Clinical Activity Score was at least 3 and the NOSPECS grade at least 4; duration was under 3 months. Clinical symptoms, serum thyroxine and TRAb, thyroid ultrasound and orbital computed tomography were used for the diagnoses. This clonotype was counted ten times or more. With 2 bases clipped from V and 14 bases from J, the junction kept 8 bases outside the gene matches. Per germline, CDR1 GTSNPN and CDR2 SVGIG (reference sequence). The CDR3 has 11 amino acids.

The V and J genes are TRBV30 and TRBJ2-5; the match to TRBD2 covers 7 bases. Sequencing was done on a sample of blood. The receptor's source is a woman aged 55-70 years with Graves' ophthalmopathy. The CDR3 loop is CAWSPRGTIYF. Here the CDR3 DNA reads TGTGCCTGGAGTCCAAGAGGGACTATATACTTC.